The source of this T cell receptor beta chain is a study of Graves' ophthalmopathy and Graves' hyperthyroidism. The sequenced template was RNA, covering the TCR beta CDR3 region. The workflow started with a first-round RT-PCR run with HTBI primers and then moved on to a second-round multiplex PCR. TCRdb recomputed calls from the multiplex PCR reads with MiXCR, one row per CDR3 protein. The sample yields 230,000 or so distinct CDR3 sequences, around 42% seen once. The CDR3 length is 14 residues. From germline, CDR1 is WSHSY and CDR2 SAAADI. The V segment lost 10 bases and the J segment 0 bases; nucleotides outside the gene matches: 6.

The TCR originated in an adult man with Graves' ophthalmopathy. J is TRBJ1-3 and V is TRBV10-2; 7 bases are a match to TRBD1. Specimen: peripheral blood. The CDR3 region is CATRTGTSGNTIYF. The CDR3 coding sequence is TGCGCCACCCGGACAGGCACCTCTGGAAACACCATATATTTT.